This T cell receptor delta chain was sequenced in a study of gamma-delta T cells after stem cell transplantation. With CATT, TCRdb re-called clones from the RT-PCR reads. Of around 1,500 delta-chain clones detected, around 5.8% appear once; the ten largest clones hold roughly half. This clone was picked up a small number of times. A read error is likely here: a far larger clone is one base away. This sample includes further DNA sequences coding for the same CDR3. This receptor was obtained from a human donor. It is not recorded whose cells these are; they may come from a transplant donor. Sequences were obtained from gamma-delta T cells.

CDR3 sequence: CALGGLSLPPFLEYTDKLIF. The CDR3 region has the DNA TGTGCTCTTGGGGGTCTTTCCCTTCCCCCCTTCCTCGAGTACACCGATAAACTCATCTTT. V is TRDV1 and J is TRDJ1, with 7 bases that match TRDD2. Germline loops: CDR1 TSWWSYY, CDR2 QGS. After removal of 4 bases from V and 0 bases from J, the junction contained 20 bases not matched to a gene. The CDR3 spans 20 residues.